The TCR beta chain under discussion was sequenced for a study of T cells in Graves' hyperthyroidism and ophthalmopathy. Study summary: At the time of initial diagnosis and before any treatment, peripheral blood was collected.

This clonotype came up many times. Amplification of TCR beta CDR3 regions was performed using RNA transcripts as template. An initial round of RT-PCR targeting the TCR CDR3 relied on the HTBI primer set. TCRdb processed the multiplex PCR reads anew with MiXCR; each CDR3 protein has one entry. The table shows a few hundred thousand distinct CDR3 sequences, with less than 20% occurring only once. Trimming removed 3 bases at V and 2 bases at J, with 4 bases between. Germline V gene data show CDR1 as DFQATT and CDR2 as SNEGSKA (reference sequence). There are 11 residues in the CDR3. Among ophthalmopathy patients, the Clinical Activity Score reached at least 3, the NOSPECS grade reached at least 4, and duration remained under 3 months.

This sequence originates from a man in his late teens or twenties with Graves' ophthalmopathy. The V call is TRBV20-1, the J call TRBJ1-1; D not certain. Sequenced material: blood. The CDR3 loop is CSARGNTEAFF. The DNA for the CDR3 is TGCAGTGCTAGGGGCAACACTGAAGCTTTCTTT.